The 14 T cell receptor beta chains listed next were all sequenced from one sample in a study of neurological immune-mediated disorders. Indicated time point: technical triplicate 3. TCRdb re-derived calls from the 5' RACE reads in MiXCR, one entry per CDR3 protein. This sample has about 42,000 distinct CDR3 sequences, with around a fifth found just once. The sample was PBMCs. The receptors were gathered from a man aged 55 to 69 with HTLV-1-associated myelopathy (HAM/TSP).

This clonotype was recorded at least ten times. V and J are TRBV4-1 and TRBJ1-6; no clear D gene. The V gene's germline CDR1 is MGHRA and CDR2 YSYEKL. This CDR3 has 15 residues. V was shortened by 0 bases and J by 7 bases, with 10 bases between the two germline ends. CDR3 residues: CASSQDGRPNSPLHF. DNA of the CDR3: TGCGCCAGCAGCCAAGATGGCAGACCAAATTCACCCCTCCACTTT.

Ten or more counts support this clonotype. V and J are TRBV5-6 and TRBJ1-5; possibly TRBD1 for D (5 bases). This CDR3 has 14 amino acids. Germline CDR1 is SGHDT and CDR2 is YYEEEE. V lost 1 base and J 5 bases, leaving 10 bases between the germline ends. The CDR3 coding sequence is TGTGCCAGCAGCTTGTCAGGGTTGGATCAGCCCCAGCATTTT. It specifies CASSLSGLDQPQHF.

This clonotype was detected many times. The CDR3 is CASSLRGLGLRGTDTQYF. The CDR3 region has the DNA TGCGCCAGCAGCTTGAGGGGTCTGGGACTTCGCGGGACAGATACGCAGTATTTT. The chain employs TRBV5-1 and TRBJ2-3; maybe TRBD2 (6 bases). There are 18 residues in the CDR3. Trimming left V 1 base short and J 3 bases short, with 21 bases between. CDR1 and CDR2 (germline): SGHRS, YFSETQ.

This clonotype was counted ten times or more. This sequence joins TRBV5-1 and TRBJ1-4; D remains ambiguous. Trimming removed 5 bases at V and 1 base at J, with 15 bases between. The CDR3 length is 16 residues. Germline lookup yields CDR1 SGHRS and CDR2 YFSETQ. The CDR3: CASRIGSFGTNEKLFF. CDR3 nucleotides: TGCGCCAGCAGAATCGGGAGTTTCGGAACTAATGAAAAACTGTTTTTT.

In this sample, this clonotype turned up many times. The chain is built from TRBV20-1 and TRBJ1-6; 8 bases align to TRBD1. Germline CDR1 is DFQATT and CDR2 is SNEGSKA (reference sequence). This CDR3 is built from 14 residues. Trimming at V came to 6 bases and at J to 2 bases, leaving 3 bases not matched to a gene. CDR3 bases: TGCAGTGCCCAGGGGGCGGCCTATAATTCACCCCTCCACTTT. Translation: CSAQGAAYNSPLHF.

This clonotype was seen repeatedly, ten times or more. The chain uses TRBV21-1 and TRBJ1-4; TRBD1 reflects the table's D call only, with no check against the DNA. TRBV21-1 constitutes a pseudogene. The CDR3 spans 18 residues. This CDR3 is CASLGPGGLPPTNEKLFF. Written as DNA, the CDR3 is TGTGCCAGCCTCGGGCCAGGGGGCTTACCTCCAACTAATGAAAAACTGTTTTTT.

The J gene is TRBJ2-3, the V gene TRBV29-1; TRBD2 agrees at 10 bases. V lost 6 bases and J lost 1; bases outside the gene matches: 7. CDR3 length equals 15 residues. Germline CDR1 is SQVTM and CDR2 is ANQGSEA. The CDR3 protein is CSVAGGALGTDTQYF. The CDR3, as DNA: TGCAGCGTAGCGGGAGGGGCCTTAGGCACAGATACGCAGTATTTT.

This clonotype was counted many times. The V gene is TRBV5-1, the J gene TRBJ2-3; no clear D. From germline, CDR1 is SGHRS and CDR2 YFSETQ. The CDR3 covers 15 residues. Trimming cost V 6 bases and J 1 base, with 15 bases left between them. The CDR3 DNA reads TGCGCCAGCAAAGAACAACCCGAGGGCACAGATACGCAGTATTTT. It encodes CASKEQPEGTDTQYF. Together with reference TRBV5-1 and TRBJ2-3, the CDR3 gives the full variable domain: KAGVTQTPRYLIKTRGQQVTLSCSPISGHRSVSWYQQTPGQGLQFLFEYFSETQRNKGNFPGRFSGRQFSNSRSEMNVSTLELGDSALYLCASKEQPEGTDTQYFGPGTRLTVL.

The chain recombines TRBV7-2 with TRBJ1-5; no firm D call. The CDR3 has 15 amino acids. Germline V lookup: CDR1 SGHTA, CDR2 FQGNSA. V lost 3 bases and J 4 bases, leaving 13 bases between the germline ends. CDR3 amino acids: CASSLSRGKNQPQHF. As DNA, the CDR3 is TGTGCCAGCAGCTTGTCCCGCGGGAAAAATCAGCCCCAGCATTTT.

The CDR3 bases are TGTGCCAGCAGTATGGGGACAGGGGGCTACGAGCAGTACTTC. This gives the protein CASSMGTGGYEQYF. The chain employs TRBV6-6 and TRBJ2-7; the match to TRBD1 covers 11 bases. With 5 bases clipped from V and 3 bases from J, the junction kept 3 bases outside the gene matches. This CDR3 contains 14 residues. In germline, CDR1 is MNHNY, CDR2 SVGAGI (reference sequence).

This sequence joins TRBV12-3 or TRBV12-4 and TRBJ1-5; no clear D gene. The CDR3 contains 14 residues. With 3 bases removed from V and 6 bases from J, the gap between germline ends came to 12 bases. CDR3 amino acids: CASSFNGGGQPQHF. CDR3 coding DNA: TGTGCCAGCAGTTTTAACGGAGGAGGTCAGCCCCAGCATTTT.

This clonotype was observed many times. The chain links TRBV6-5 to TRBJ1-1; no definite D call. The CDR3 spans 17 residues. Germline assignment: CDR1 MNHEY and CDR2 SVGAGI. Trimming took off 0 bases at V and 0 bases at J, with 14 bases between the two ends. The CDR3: CASSYSSGLGMNTEAFF. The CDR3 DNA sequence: TGTGCCAGCAGTTACTCGTCCGGGTTAGGAATGAACACTGAAGCTTTCTTT.

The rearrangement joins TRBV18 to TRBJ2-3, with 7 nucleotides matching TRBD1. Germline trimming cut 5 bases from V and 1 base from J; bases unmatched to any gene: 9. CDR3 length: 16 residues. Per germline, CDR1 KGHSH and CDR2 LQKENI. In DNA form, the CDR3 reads TGTGCCAGCTCATCTCAAGGGGGCTCTGGCACAGATACGCAGTATTTT. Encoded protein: CASSSQGGSGTDTQYF.

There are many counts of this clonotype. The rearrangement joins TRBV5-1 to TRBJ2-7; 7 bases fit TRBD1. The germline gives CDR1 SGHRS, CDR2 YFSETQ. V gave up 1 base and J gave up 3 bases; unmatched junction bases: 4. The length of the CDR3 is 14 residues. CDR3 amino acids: CASSLTGASYEQYF. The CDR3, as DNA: TGCGCCAGCAGCTTGACAGGGGCCAGCTACGAGCAGTACTTC.